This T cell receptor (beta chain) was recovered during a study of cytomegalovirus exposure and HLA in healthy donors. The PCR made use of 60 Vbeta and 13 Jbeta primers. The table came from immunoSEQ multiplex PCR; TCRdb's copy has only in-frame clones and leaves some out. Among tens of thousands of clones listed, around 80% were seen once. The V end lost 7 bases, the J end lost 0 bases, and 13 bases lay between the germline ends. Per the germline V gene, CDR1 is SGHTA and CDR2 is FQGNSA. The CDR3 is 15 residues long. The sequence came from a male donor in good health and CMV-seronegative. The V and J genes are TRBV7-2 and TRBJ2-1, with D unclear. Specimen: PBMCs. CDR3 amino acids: CASTLTASSYNEQFF. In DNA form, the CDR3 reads TGTGCCAGCACCCTGACTGCAAGCTCCTACAATGAGCAGTTCTTC.